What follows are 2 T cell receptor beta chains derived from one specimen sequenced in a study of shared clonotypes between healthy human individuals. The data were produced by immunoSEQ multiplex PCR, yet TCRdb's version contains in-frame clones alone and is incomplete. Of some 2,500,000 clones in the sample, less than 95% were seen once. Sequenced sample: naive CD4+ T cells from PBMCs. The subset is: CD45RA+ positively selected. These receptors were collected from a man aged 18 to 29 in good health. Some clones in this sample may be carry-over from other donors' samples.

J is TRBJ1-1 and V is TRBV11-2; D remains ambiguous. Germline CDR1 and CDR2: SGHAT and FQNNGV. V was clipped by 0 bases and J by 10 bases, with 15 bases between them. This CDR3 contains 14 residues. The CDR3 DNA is TGTGCCAGCAGCTTAGATCGGAGGGTGGGAGGAGCTTTCTTT. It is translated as CASSLDRRVGGAFF.

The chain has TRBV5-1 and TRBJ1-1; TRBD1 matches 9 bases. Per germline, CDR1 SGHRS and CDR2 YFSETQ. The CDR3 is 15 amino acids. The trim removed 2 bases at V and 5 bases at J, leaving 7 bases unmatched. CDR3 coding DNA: TGCGCCAGCAGCTTTCGACAGGGGGGAAATACTGAAGCTTTCTTT. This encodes CASSFRQGGNTEAFF.